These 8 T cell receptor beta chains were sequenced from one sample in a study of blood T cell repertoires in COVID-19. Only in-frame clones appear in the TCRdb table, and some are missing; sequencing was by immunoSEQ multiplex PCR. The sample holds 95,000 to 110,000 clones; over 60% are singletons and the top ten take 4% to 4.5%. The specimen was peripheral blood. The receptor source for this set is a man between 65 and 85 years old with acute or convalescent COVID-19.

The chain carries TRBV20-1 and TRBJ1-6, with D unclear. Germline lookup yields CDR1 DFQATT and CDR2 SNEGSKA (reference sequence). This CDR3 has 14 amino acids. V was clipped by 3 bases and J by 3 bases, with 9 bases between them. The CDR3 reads CSASERDYNSPLHF. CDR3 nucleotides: TGCAGTGCTAGTGAGCGGGACTATAATTCACCCCTCCACTTT.

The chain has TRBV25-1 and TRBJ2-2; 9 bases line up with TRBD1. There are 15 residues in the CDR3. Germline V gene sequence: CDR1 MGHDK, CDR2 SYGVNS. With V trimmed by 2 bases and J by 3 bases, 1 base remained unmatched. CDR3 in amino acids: CASSERTGDTGELFF. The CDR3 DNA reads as TGTGCCAGCAGTGAAAGGACAGGGGACACCGGGGAGCTGTTTTTT. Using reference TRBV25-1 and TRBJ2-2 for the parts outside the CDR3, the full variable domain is EADIYQTPRYLVIGTGKKITLECSQTMGHDKMYWYQQDPGMELHLIHYSYGVNSTEKGDLSSESTVSRIRTEHFPLTLESARPSHTSQYLCASSERTGDTGELFFGEGSRLTVL.

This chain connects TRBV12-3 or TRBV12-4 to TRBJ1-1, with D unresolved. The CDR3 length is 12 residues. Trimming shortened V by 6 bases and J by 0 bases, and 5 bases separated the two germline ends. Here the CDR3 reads CASSPLNTEAFF. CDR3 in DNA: TGTGCCAGCAGCCCCTTGAACACTGAAGCTTTCTTT.

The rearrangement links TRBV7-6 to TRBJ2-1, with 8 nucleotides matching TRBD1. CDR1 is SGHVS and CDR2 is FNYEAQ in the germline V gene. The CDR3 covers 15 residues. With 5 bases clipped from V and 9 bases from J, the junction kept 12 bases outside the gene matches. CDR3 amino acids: CASSPRQGNWGEQFF. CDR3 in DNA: TGTGCCAGCAGCCCCAGACAGGGGAATTGGGGTGAGCAGTTCTTC.

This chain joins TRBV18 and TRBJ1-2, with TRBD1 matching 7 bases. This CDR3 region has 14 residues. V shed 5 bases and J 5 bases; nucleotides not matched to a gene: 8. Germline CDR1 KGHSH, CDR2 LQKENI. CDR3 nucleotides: TGTGCCAGCTCAGCACAGGGGAGGTTGTATGGCTACACCTTC. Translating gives CASSAQGRLYGYTF.

This CDR3 is CASRPAGGSFGELFF. CDR3 nucleotides: TGTGCCAGTAGACCAGCGGGGGGATCTTTCGGGGAGCTGTTTTTT. The chain employs TRBV19 and TRBJ2-2; 9 bases line up with TRBD2. Trimming removed 6 bases from V and 7 bases from J; junction bases left unmatched: 9. In germline, CDR1 is LNHDA, CDR2 SQIVND (reference sequence). The CDR3 runs to 15 residues.

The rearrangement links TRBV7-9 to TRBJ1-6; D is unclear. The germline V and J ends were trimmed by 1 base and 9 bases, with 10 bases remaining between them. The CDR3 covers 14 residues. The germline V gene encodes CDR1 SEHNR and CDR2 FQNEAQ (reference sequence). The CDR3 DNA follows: TGTGCCAGCAGCTTAGTCGCGATTCCTTCACCCCTCCACTTT. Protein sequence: CASSLVAIPSPLHF.

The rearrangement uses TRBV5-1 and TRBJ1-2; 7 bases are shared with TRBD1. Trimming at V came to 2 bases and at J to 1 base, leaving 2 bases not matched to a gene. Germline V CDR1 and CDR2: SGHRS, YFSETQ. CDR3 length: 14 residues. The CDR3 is CASSFTGVNYGYTF. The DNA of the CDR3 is TGCGCCAGCAGCTTCACAGGGGTTAACTATGGCTACACCTTC.